The clone carrying this TCR beta chain has at least ten counts. Its matching antigen is unknown. Reverse transcription used about 500 ng RNA and constant-region primers for alpha and beta. Using multiplexing indices, alpha and beta chain libraries were generated apart by chain-specific third strand synthesis. A 5' RACE adapter with a random hexamer and the SP2 primer site was joined to cDNA. MiXCR, applied by TCRdb to the 5' RACE reads, yields one record per CDR3 protein. The table includes roughly 10,000 distinct CDR3 sequences, 6.5% to 9% detected once. No cell fractionation was done, so the repertoire covers all unsorted peripheral blood T cells. In germline, CDR1 is SGHDT, CDR2 YYEEEE. V was clipped by 2 bases and J by 12 bases, with 18 bases between them. The CDR3 contains 13 residues. This entry is derived from a study of HIV-infected patients and healthy controls. Findings and limits, study-wide: Compared with untreated HIV+ repertoires, healthy controls showed roughly threefold more distinct CDR3s and higher Shannon diversity. HIV+ repertoires were severely depleted of MAIT alpha-chain CDR3s, unlike healthy controls.

The chain employs TRBV5-6 and TRBJ2-7; possibly TRBD1 or TRBD2 for D (5 bases each). The receptor's source is an adult in good health. What was sequenced was blood. This CDR3 is CASSLRSRDGLYF. The CDR3 DNA is TGTGCCAGCAGCTTAAGGAGCAGGGACGGGCTGTACTTC.